This T cell receptor (beta chain) was recovered during a study of T-cell memory formation after mild COVID-19. Study-level results: Pre-infection memory held some responding clones, suggesting pre-existing cross-reactive T cells responded. Nothing confirmed that second-wave clones peaking on day 37 were specific for SARS-CoV-2. The study found balanced CD4/CD8 in clones contracting day 15 to 85 and a CD4+ lean in later expanders.

TCRdb used MiXCR to reprocess the 5' RACE reads, holding one entry per CDR3 protein. Of around 65,000 distinct CDR3 sequences in the sample, 9.3% were seen once. The CDR3 length is 13 residues. Germline CDR1 reads SGHTA; CDR2 reads FQGNSA. Between the trimmed V and J ends, which lost 7 bases and 4 bases, there was a span of 11 bases. Remarks on this clonotype: Its matching antigen is unknown.

This sequence joins TRBV7-2 and TRBJ2-1; D call uncertain. The receptor was derived from a man in his late teens or twenties who had mild COVID-19 (a few samples of this study predate the infection). Cell type and time point are not known. Sequenced input: PBMCs or a T cell subset sorted from them (not recorded which). In DNA, the CDR3 is TGTGCCAGCACCGCCGGCCGTTACAATGAGCAGTTCTTC. Translated, it gives CASTAGRYNEQFF.